One and the same sample provided the 10 T cell receptor beta chains below, sequenced in a study of T cells in Graves' hyperthyroidism and ophthalmopathy. Authors of the study amplified TCR beta CDR3 regions from RNA transcripts. HTBI primers were the set used in a first-round RT-PCR of the TCR CDR3. Using its own MiXCR run on the multiplex PCR reads, TCRdb lists one record per CDR3 protein. In the table there are nearly 750,000 distinct CDR3 sequences, about 35% of which are singletons. The source material was blood. The receptor source for this set is a middle-aged woman with Graves' hyperthyroidism.

V and J are TRBV15 and TRBJ1-3; D possibly corresponds to TRBD1 (6 bases). Looked up from germline, CDR1 is LNHNV and CDR2 is YYDKDF (reference sequence). The CDR3 runs to 14 residues. V lost 0 bases and J lost 3, with 6 bases in between. DNA of the CDR3: TGTGCCACCAGCAGAGACAGGGGTGGAAACACCATATATTTT. The encoded protein is CATSRDRGGNTIYF.

With regard to this clonotype: A read error may explain this, as a much larger clone is one base away. The chain combines TRBV20-1 with TRBJ2-7; 9 bases map to TRBD2. The CDR3 has 16 residues. Germline V gives CDR1 DFQATT, CDR2 SNEGSKA (reference sequence). Trimming at V came to 0 bases and at J to 9 bases, leaving 15 bases not matched to a gene. The CDR3 is CSARDRDSGRLAGQYF. The CDR3, as DNA: TGCAGTGCTAGAGATCGGGATAGCGGGAGACTCGCCGGGCAGTACTTC.

In regard to this clonotype: Since the CDR3 does not end with the conserved phenylalanine or tryptophan, this likely comes from a read error. The limits of the CDR3 on the DNA are not certain, so only TCRdb's listed CDR3 is given. J is TRBJ2-7 and V is TRBV7-2. 8 amino acids form the CDR3, both terminal residues included. The germline V gene encodes CDR1 SGHTA and CDR2 FQGNSA. This CDR3 reads CASSLPGR.

This clonotype was seen at least ten times. CDR3 nucleotides: TGTGCCAGCAGGGGATACGGGGCCAACGTCCTGACTTTC. Protein sequence: CASRGYGANVLTF. This sequence joins TRBV6-6 and TRBJ2-6; D ambiguous. This CDR3 comprises 13 residues. CDR1 is MNHNY and CDR2 is SVGAGI in the germline V gene (reference sequence). V was shortened by 6 bases and J by 4 bases, with 7 bases between the two germline ends.

The rearrangement uses TRBV2 and TRBJ1-2; 8 bases fit TRBD1. Germline values: CDR1 SNHLY, CDR2 FYNNEI. The trim removed 0 bases at V and 0 bases at J, leaving 6 bases unmatched. The CDR3 has 17 residues. CDR3 in amino acids: CASSEAGGQETNYGYTF. DNA for the CDR3: TGTGCCAGCAGTGAAGCTGGGGGACAGGAGACTAACTATGGCTACACCTTC.

The J gene is TRBJ1-3, the V gene TRBV7-2, with D maybe TRBD1 (5 bases). CDR3 length: 14 residues. The germline V gene has CDR1 SGHTA and CDR2 FQGNSA. Trimming stripped 3 bases from V and 8 bases from J, with 14 bases between. The CDR3 region is CASSFYQGMDTIYF. The CDR3 DNA follows: TGTGCCAGCAGCTTTTATCAGGGTATGGACACCATATATTTT.

Comments on this clonotype: Because the CDR3 is missing its conserved closing phenylalanine or tryptophan, this is likely a read error. This chain uses TRBV4-3 with TRBJ1-1; D unclear. The V gene lost 4 bases and the J gene lost 8 bases, with 14 bases spanning the gap. CDR1 and CDR2 (germline): LGHNA, YSLEER. The CDR3 loop spans 13 amino acids. This CDR3 reads CASSRTGVTEAFS. The CDR3 DNA reads TGCGCCAGCAGCCGAACGGGAGTTACCGAAGCTTTCTCT.

The chain has TRBV19 and TRBJ2-7; tentative D call: TRBD2 (6 bases). CDR1 LNHDA and CDR2 SQIVND come from the germline V gene (reference sequence). V shed 3 bases and J shed 3 bases, with 15 bases lying between them. This CDR3 comprises 15 residues. The CDR3 loop is CASSMYLEGNYEQYF. DNA of the CDR3: TGTGCCAGTAGTATGTATTTGGAGGGAAACTACGAGCAGTACTTC.

This sequence joins TRBV9 and TRBJ2-5; tentative D call: TRBD2 (7 bases). Trimming shortened V by 3 bases and J by 4 bases, and 16 bases separated the two germline ends. CDR3 length equals 15 residues. The V gene's germline CDR1 is SGDLS and CDR2 YYNGEE. The CDR3: CASSGGGGPGETQYF. The CDR3 nucleotides are TGTGCCAGCAGCGGGGGGGGGGGGCCGGGAGAGACCCAGTACTTC.

This clonotype was observed many times. V usage is TRBV7-2 and J usage is TRBJ1-5, with a possible D match to TRBD1 (5 bases). The CDR3 runs 13 residues. The germline V gene encodes CDR1 SGHTA and CDR2 FQGNSA. V was shortened by 10 bases and J by 7 bases, with 17 bases between the two germline ends. Here the CDR3 reads CAISRDESQPQHF. CDR3 nucleotide sequence: TGTGCCATATCCAGGGACGAATCCCAGCCCCAGCATTTT.